The source of this T cell receptor (beta chain) is a study of CD8 T cells in ankylosing spondylitis. Study observations and caveats: It appeared that ankylosing spondylitis blood was characterized by a TCR beta motif of about 8 highly homologous variants. Significant enrichment of disease-linked clones was reportedly seen in matched ankylosing spondylitis synovial fluid.

The germline V gene has CDR1 MDHEN and CDR2 SYDVKM. The CDR3 spans 18 residues. V was clipped by 4 bases and J by 9 bases; unmatched bases: 14. MiXCR, run by TCRdb on the 5' RACE reads, gives a single entry per CDR3 protein. The sample consists of fewer than 500,000 distinct CDR3 sequences, about 20% of them appearing once. As regards this clonotype: What it binds is unknown.

The receptor was isolated from a male donor with ankylosing spondylitis. Sequenced input: blood, either unsorted or a sorted T cell fraction (not recorded which). The rearrangement uses TRBV28 and TRBJ2-1; 14 nucleotides align to TRBD2. The CDR3 loop is CASSSFPRTSGRRGEQFF. In DNA form, the CDR3 reads TGTGCCAGCAGTTCTTTTCCCCGGACTAGCGGGAGGCGAGGTGAGCAGTTCTTC.